This TCR beta chain derives from a study of blood T cells in healthy people across ages. Findings and caveats of the study: Unknown CMV status may confound age-related changes in expanded clones.

This clonotype was seen more than once but under ten times. What it binds is unknown. A much larger clone lies one base from this, so it may be a read error. Together with a sample-barcoded 5' primer, a J-beta primer mix was included in a second PCR lasting 7 to 11 cycles. Every sample gave at least 3 million paired-end reads containing CDR3. One entry per CDR3 protein, called by TCRdb with MiXCR from the 5' RACE reads. The table includes just under 900,000 distinct CDR3 sequences, 25% to 35% detected once. Every donor provided around 10 milliliters of peripheral blood. V was trimmed by 1 base and J by 5 bases, leaving 20 bases between them. The germline CDR1 and CDR2 sequences are SGHTA and FQGNSA. There are 17 residues in the CDR3.

The sequence was obtained from an elderly woman in good health. The genes are TRBV7-2 and TRBJ2-5, with D possibly being TRBD1 or TRBD2 (6 bases each). The sequenced sample was blood. CDR3 DNA sequence: TGTGCCAGCAGCTTAGGACTGCTAGTGGGGGGCGGGGAGACCCAGTACTTC. This encodes CASSLGLLVGGGETQYF.